The 17 T cell receptor beta chains below come from one sample, sequenced in a study of CD8+ T cells in alopecia areata. Reverse transcription of extracted RNA yielded cDNA, which provided the sequencing template. Libraries were prepared by immunoSEQ multiplex PCR; TCRdb keeps only in-frame clonotypes and omits some of them. This repertoire shows 140,000 to 150,000 clones, around 50% found once; its top ten account for approximately 6.8%. Sequenced input: CD4+ T cells sorted from blood. Every receptor here comes from a human donor with alopecia areata.

The V call is TRBV18, the J call TRBJ2-2; D ambiguous. The V gene lost 4 bases and the J gene lost 5 bases, with 2 bases spanning the gap. CDR1 and CDR2 from the germline V gene are KGHSH and LQKENI. CDR3 length: 11 residues. The CDR3 DNA reads TGTGCCAGCTCACTGACCGGGGAGCTGTTTTTT. Residues: CASSLTGELFF.

The chain combines TRBV29-1 with TRBJ2-7; no firm D call. This CDR3 contains 11 residues. Trimming took 1 base from V and 3 from J, leaving 4 bases between them. CDR1 is SQVTM, CDR2 ANQGSEA, per germline. As DNA, the CDR3 is TGCAGCGTTGAAGTAGTCTACGAGCAGTACTTC. This translates into CSVEVVYEQYF.

This clone was found a few times. The chain employs TRBV28 and TRBJ2-7; D might be TRBD1 (6 bases). From germline, CDR1 is MDHEN and CDR2 SYDVKM. V lost 5 bases and J lost 4, with 15 bases in between. CDR3 length: 14 residues. The CDR3 nucleotides are TGTGCCAGCAGTCCAACCGGGACACAATACGAGCAGTACTTC. It translates to CASSPTGTQYEQYF. The variable domain in full, completed from reference TRBV28 and TRBJ2-7, reads DVKVTQSSRYLVKRTGEKVFLECVQDMDHENMFWYRQDPGLGLRLIYFSYDVKMKEKGDIPEGYSVSREKKERFSLILESASTNQTSMYLCASSPTGTQYEQYFGPGTRLTVT.

V is TRBV4-1 and J is TRBJ2-7, with a weak D call TRBD2 (5 bases). CDR3 length: 14 amino acids. Per the germline V gene, CDR1 is MGHRA and CDR2 is YSYEKL. Trimming removed 2 bases at V and 6 bases at J, with 14 bases between. The CDR3: CASSQWARTPEQYF. The CDR3 DNA reads TGCGCCAGCAGCCAATGGGCAAGGACTCCCGAGCAGTACTTC.

V is TRBV5-1 and J is TRBJ2-7, with 9 bases that match TRBD2. The V gene end was trimmed by 0 bases and the J gene end by 2 bases; junction bases not matched to a gene: 0. Germline V CDR1 and CDR2: SGHRS, YFSETQ. The CDR3 sequence is 14 residues long. The CDR3 spells CASSLVAGAYEQYF. In nucleotides, the CDR3 is TGCGCCAGCAGCTTGGTAGCGGGGGCCTACGAGCAGTACTTC.

The gene calls are TRBV29-1 and TRBJ1-1; possibly TRBD1 for D (5 bases). Deletions cut 7 bases from V and 4 bases from J, with 19 bases between. Per the germline V gene, CDR1 is SQVTM and CDR2 is ANQGSEA. The CDR3 runs to 14 residues. The CDR3 DNA sequence: TGCAGCGCACGTTTGCACTTGAGGGGCACTGAAGCTTTCTTT. It yields the protein CSARLHLRGTEAFF.

A few counts support this clone. The chain has TRBV6-1 and TRBJ2-5; TRBD1 matches at 10 bases. The V segment lost 4 bases and the J segment 2 bases; nucleotides outside the gene matches: 4. This CDR3 spans 15 amino acids. Per the germline V gene, CDR1 is MNHNS and CDR2 is SASEGT. The CDR3 DNA is TGTGCCAGCAGTGCGGACAGGGGGGATCAAGAGACCCAGTACTTC. Protein: CASSADRGDQETQYF.

This clone was counted between two and nine times. The chain has TRBV27 and TRBJ2-7; D is possibly TRBD2 (5 bases). From germline, CDR1 is MNHEY and CDR2 SMNVEV (reference sequence). V dropped 3 bases and J dropped 3 bases, with 9 bases sitting between them. The CDR3 loop spans 13 amino acids. CDR3 residues: CASSLEVGYEQYF. DNA of the CDR3: TGTGCCAGCAGTTTGGAGGTAGGCTACGAGCAGTACTTC.

This clone was found a few times. The gene calls are TRBV7-9 and TRBJ1-5; possibly TRBD1 for D (5 bases). Germline CDR1 reads SEHNR; CDR2 reads FQNEAQ (reference sequence). This CDR3 is built from 12 residues. Deletions cut 4 bases from V and 5 bases from J, with 6 bases between. The CDR3 nucleotides are TGTGCCAGCAGCTGGGACTATCAGCCCCAGCATTTT. It codes for CASSWDYQPQHF.

CDR3 sequence reads: CSVEFMGPPGETQYF. The CDR3 bases are TGCAGCGTTGAATTTATGGGACCCCCTGGGGAGACCCAGTACTTC. This chain uses TRBV29-1 with TRBJ2-5, with D perhaps matching TRBD1 or TRBD2 (5 bases each). CDR1 is SQVTM and CDR2 is ANQGSEA in the germline V gene. With 2 bases removed from V and 5 bases from J, the gap between germline ends came to 18 bases. The CDR3 contains 15 residues.

The V gene is TRBV5-1, the J gene TRBJ2-7, with unresolved D. CDR3 length: 11 residues. The germline V and J ends were trimmed by 4 bases and 6 bases, with 8 bases remaining between them. Germline assignment: CDR1 SGHRS and CDR2 YFSETQ. The CDR3 nucleotides are TGCGCCAGCAGCCCCGACATCGAGCAGTACTTC. It yields the protein CASSPDIEQYF. Full variable domain (outside the CDR3, taken from reference TRBV5-1 and TRBJ2-7): KAGVTQTPRYLIKTRGQQVTLSCSPISGHRSVSWYQQTPGQGLQFLFEYFSETQRNKGNFPGRFSGRQFSNSRSEMNVSTLELGDSALYLCASSPDIEQYFGPGTRLTVT.

This sequence joins TRBV28 and TRBJ1-1, with D possibly TRBD1 on 6 matching bases. The germline V and J ends were trimmed by 2 bases and 7 bases, with 23 bases remaining between them. Germline V gives CDR1 MDHEN, CDR2 SYDVKM. The CDR3 is 17 amino acids. The CDR3 DNA follows: TGTGCCAGCAGTTTAAGTTTTGGGCCGGGGGGCGTCGGTGAAGCTTTCTTT. Residues: CASSLSFGPGGVGEAFF.

The chain combines TRBV6-5 with TRBJ2-1; D gene ambiguous. This CDR3 is 10 amino acids long. Germline loops: CDR1 MNHEY, CDR2 SVGAGI. V dropped 8 bases and J dropped 4 bases, with 3 bases sitting between them. The CDR3 reads CASLYNEQFF. For the CDR3, the DNA is TGTGCCAGCCTGTACAATGAGCAGTTCTTC.

The V and J genes are TRBV7-6 and TRBJ2-1; 7 nucleotides agree with TRBD2. Trimming at V came to 1 base and at J to 3 bases, leaving 6 bases not matched to a gene. In germline, CDR1 is SGHVS, CDR2 FNYEAQ. The CDR3 runs to 16 residues. For the CDR3, the DNA is TGTGCCAGCAGCTTAGGACGGGAGGACTACTACAATGAGCAGTTCTTC. As protein: CASSLGREDYYNEQFF. The full variable domain, its missing parts supplied by reference TRBV7-6 and TRBJ2-1, is GAGVSQSPRYKVTKRGQDVALRCDPISGHVSLYWYRQALGQGPEFLTYFNYEAQQDKSGLPNDRFSAERPEGSISTLTIQRTEQRDSAMYRCASSLGREDYYNEQFFGPGTRLTVL.

The DNA of the CDR3 is TGTGCCAGCCGTAGAGGGACAGCTAACTATGGCTACACCTTC. This encodes CASRRGTANYGYTF. V is TRBV6-5 and J is TRBJ1-2; 7 bases align to TRBD1. V gave up 8 bases and J gave up 0 bases; unmatched junction bases: 6. Germline assignment: CDR1 MNHEY and CDR2 SVGAGI. The CDR3 spans 14 residues.

This clone has ten or more counts. The chain is built from TRBV2 and TRBJ2-2, with TRBD1 identical over 11 bases. There are 14 residues in the CDR3. With V trimmed by 7 bases and J by 7 bases, 5 bases remained unmatched. Germline-derived CDR1 and CDR2 are SNHLY and FYNNEI. The CDR3 protein is CASNEDRGRGELFF. As DNA, the CDR3 is TGTGCCAGCAACGAGGACAGGGGGCGCGGGGAGCTGTTTTTT.

V is TRBV5-1 and J is TRBJ1-4; the D is unclear. The CDR3 has 14 residues. V dropped 5 bases and J dropped 8 bases, with 16 bases sitting between them. The germline V gene has CDR1 SGHRS and CDR2 YFSETQ. The CDR3 DNA follows: TGCGCCAGCAGTCCTACTCCGGGGTTGGAAAAACTGTTTTTT. It is translated as CASSPTPGLEKLFF.